This TCR beta chain was captured by sequencing in a study of T cell responses to AZD1222 COVID-19 vaccine. Measured with immunoSEQ multiplex PCR; TCRdb has only the in-frame clones, and not every one. Of 150,000 to 200,000 clones listed, around nine tenths were seen once; the top ten hold 2.6%. Germline-derived CDR1 and CDR2 are SQVTM and ANQGSEA. The CDR3 has 13 amino acids. V dropped 4 bases and J dropped 5 bases, with 12 bases sitting between them. This TCR was sampled from an adult in good health. This sample comprised peripheral blood, obtained on day 0 of AZD1222 vaccination. The rearrangement joins TRBV29-1 to TRBJ1-3; D is possibly TRBD1 (6 bases). The CDR3 protein is CSVGDTGRNTIYF. For the CDR3, the DNA is TGCAGCGTTGGAGACACAGGGAGAAACACCATATATTTT. Full variable domain (rest looked up from reference TRBV29-1 and TRBJ1-3): SAVISQKPSRDICQRGTSLTIQCQVDSQVTMMFWYRQQPGQSLTLIATANQGSEATYESGFVIDKFPISRPNLTFSTLTVSNMSPEDSSIYLCSVGDTGRNTIYFGEGSWLTVV.